The 32 T cell receptor beta chains presented below share a single source sample, sequenced in a study of tumor and adjacent non-tumor tissue in lung cancer. No cell sorting was done before RNA was extracted from the tissue. Three rounds of nested PCR, following a modified ARM-PCR protocol, produced the TCRbeta library. TCRdb analysed the multiplex PCR reads with MiXCR anew, one entry per CDR3 protein. The sample contains 120,000 or so distinct CDR3 sequences, about 66% of which appear only once. The sequenced sample consisted of lung tumor tissue. The receptors derive from a man aged 30 to 45 with non-small cell lung cancer.

This clonotype occurred a few times. This may be a read error, as it is one base from a much larger clone. The J gene is TRBJ2-7, the V gene TRBV5-1, with D perhaps assigned TRBD1 or TRBD2 (5 bases each). The CDR3 is 13 amino acids. Per the germline V gene, CDR1 is SGHRS and CDR2 is YFSETQ. The CDR3 region has the DNA TGCGCCGGCAGGGAGCCAAGCGGATACGAGCAGTACTTC. It translates to CAGREPSGYEQYF.

This clonotype was detected only a few times. This chain connects TRBV2 to TRBJ2-5, with D uncertain. The V and J ends lost 10 bases and 2 bases respectively, with 11 bases between them. The CDR3 runs to 12 residues. The germline V gene encodes CDR1 SNHLY and CDR2 FYNNEI. CDR3 in DNA: TGTGCCATTCCGGACGATCAAGAGACCCAGTACTTC. Its protein product is CAIPDDQETQYF.

On this clonotype: A read error may account for a junction end that differs from germline. The gene calls are TRBV10-3 and TRBJ2-2, with D maybe TRBD1 (6 bases). In germline, CDR1 is ENHRY, CDR2 SYGVKD. There are 16 residues in the CDR3. The CDR3 DNA follows: TGTGCCGTCAGTGACTGGGGGCCTACGAACACCGGGAAGCTGATTTTT. It codes for CAVSDWGPTNTGKLIF.

Ten or more counts support this clonotype. The chain recombines TRBV4-2 with TRBJ2-1, with D perhaps TRBD1 (6 bases). The V gene's germline CDR1 is LGHNA and CDR2 YNFKEQ. This CDR3 has 16 amino acids. Trimming pared 1 base from V and 7 bases from J, leaving 17 bases between. As DNA, the CDR3 is TGTGCCAGCAGCCAAGGGTACAGGGTCCAGAGGAATGAGCAGTTCTTC. Its translation: CASSQGYRVQRNEQFF.

This chain links TRBV29-1 with TRBJ2-7; perhaps D is TRBD1 or TRBD2 (5 bases each). CDR3 length equals 15 residues. V was pared by 6 bases and J by 4 bases, with 22 bases between. The V gene's germline CDR1 is SQVTM and CDR2 ANQGSEA. The DNA of the CDR3 is TGCAGCGTCCTGGTGGGGAAGAGGGGCTCTTACGAGCAGTACTTC. As protein: CSVLVGKRGSYEQYF.

This clonotype was seen many times. V and J are TRBV4-1 and TRBJ1-6; D not certain. Trimming removed 2 bases at V and 9 bases at J, with 5 bases between. The CDR3 contains 12 residues. CDR1 MGHRA and CDR2 YSYEKL come from the germline V gene. The DNA for the CDR3 is TGCGCCAGCAGCCAATCCATTTCACCCCTCCACTTT. Protein sequence: CASSQSISPLHF.

Note on this clonotype: One base away lies a much larger clone, so this may be a sequencing read error. The V gene is TRBV20-1, the J gene TRBJ2-5; 8 bases map to TRBD1. Trimming at V came to 0 bases and at J to 7 bases, leaving 10 bases not matched to a gene. This CDR3 region has 15 residues. Looked up from germline, CDR1 is DFQATT and CDR2 is SNEGSKA (reference sequence). CDR3 in DNA: TGCAGTGCTAGAGATGGATCCGACAGGGGTGGGACCCAGTACTTC. Translated, it gives CSARDGSDRGGTQYF.

V and J are TRBV30 and TRBJ2-7; D gene uncertain. V shed 2 bases and J shed 1 base, with 3 bases lying between them. Germline V gene lookup returns CDR1 GTSNPN and CDR2 SVGIG (reference sequence). This CDR3 has 11 residues. In DNA, the CDR3 is TGTGCCTGGAGTAGGTCCTACGAGCAGTACTTC. It codes for CAWSRSYEQYF.

This clonotype was seen repeatedly, ten times or more. V gene TRBV6-2 or TRBV6-3 combines with J gene TRBJ2-2; D is unresolved. The CDR3 totals 12 residues. CDR1 and CDR2 (germline): MNHEY, SVGEGT. The V end lost 8 bases, the J end lost 4 bases, and 8 bases lay between the germline ends. The CDR3 here is CASDRSTGELFF. The CDR3 DNA is TGTGCCAGCGATAGAAGCACCGGGGAGCTGTTTTTT.

For this clonotype: A read error may explain this, as a much larger clone is one base away. V and J are TRBV20-1 and TRBJ2-5; 12 bases fit TRBD2. The CDR3 extends over 17 amino acids. Germline V gives CDR1 DFQATT, CDR2 SNEGSKA (reference sequence). Unmatched junction bases numbered 16, after V lost 6 bases and J lost 5 bases. The chain's CDR3 is CSAKSGTSGSPGETQYF. DNA of the CDR3: TGCAGTGCAAAATCCGGGACTAGCGGGTCTCCCGGTGAGACCCAGTACTTC.

Of note for this clonotype: This likely comes from a read error, as the CDR3 has no conserved phenylalanine or tryptophan at its end. It is unclear where the CDR3 begins or ends on the DNA, so no DNA is shown, and the CDR3 is as TCRdb lists it. CDR3 amino acids: CSVVWDISYEQYY. The chain employs TRBV29-1 and TRBJ2-7. Germline-derived CDR1 and CDR2 are SQVTM and ANQGSEA. The CDR3 numbers 13 amino acids, ends counted.

A note on this clonotype: A much larger clone lies a single base off, so this may be a read error. The chain is built from TRBV20-1 and TRBJ1-1, with a tentative D call TRBD1 (5 bases). The CDR3 is 12 amino acids. Trimming shortened V by 5 bases and J by 10 bases, and 17 bases separated the two germline ends. CDR1 is DFQATT and CDR2 is SNEGSKA in the germline V gene (reference sequence). The DNA for the CDR3 is TGCAGTGCTCCGGACAAGGGGCTCGGAGCTTTCTTT. Its protein is CSAPDKGLGAFF.

This clonotype was counted ten times or more. The chain has TRBV29-1 and TRBJ1-2, with D perhaps matching TRBD1 (6 bases). V was trimmed by 7 bases and J by 6 bases, leaving 15 bases between them. CDR1 SQVTM and CDR2 ANQGSEA come from the germline V gene. The CDR3 is 12 residues long. The CDR3 DNA reads TGCAGCGGAACAGCCGGGGGCGATGGCTACACCTTC. Translated: CSGTAGGDGYTF.

In regard to this clonotype: The conserved phenylalanine or tryptophan is not found at the CDR3 terminus, so this likely reflects a read error. The chain combines TRBV28 with TRBJ2-7, with 13 bases aligning to TRBD2. Germline V gene data show CDR1 as MDHEN and CDR2 as SYDVKM. V dropped 6 bases and J dropped 2; count of bases not matched to a gene: 4. The CDR3 has 15 amino acids. DNA of the CDR3: TGTGCCAGCAGCCGTGGACTAGCGGGAGCCTACGAGCAGTACATC. Residues: CASSRGLAGAYEQYI.

The chain joins TRBV4-1 to TRBJ2-2; tentative D call: TRBD2 (5 bases). This CDR3 region has 14 residues. The V end was cut by 2 bases, the J end by 7 bases, with 11 bases between. Germline loops: CDR1 MGHRA, CDR2 YSYEKL. CDR3 DNA sequence: TGCGCCAGCAGCCAAACGGCGGGTGGCGGGGAGCTGTTTTTT. Protein: CASSQTAGGGELFF.

CDR3 amino acids: CASSLGRLDEQYF. As DNA, the CDR3 is TGTGCCAGCAGCTTAGGACGGCTGGACGAGCAGTACTTC. The chain couples TRBV11-2 to TRBJ2-7; unclear D gene. Per germline, CDR1 SGHAT and CDR2 FQNNGV. The V gene lost 1 base and the J gene lost 5 bases, with 9 bases spanning the gap. CDR3 length: 13 amino acids.

Worth noting for this clonotype: Since a much larger clone is just one base distant, this may be a read error. This chain connects TRBV12-3 or TRBV12-4 to TRBJ1-1; tentative D call: TRBD1 (5 bases). Trimming shortened V by 3 bases and J by 0 bases, and 8 bases separated the two germline ends. The CDR3 consists of 14 residues. CDR3 residues: CASSLGRVNTEAFF. DNA for the CDR3: TGTGCCAGCAGTTTGGGACGGGTGAACACTGAAGCTTTCTTT.

Worth noting for this clonotype: Since a much larger clone is just one base distant, this may be a read error. The rearrangement links TRBV12-3 or TRBV12-4 to TRBJ2-5; D might be TRBD1 (6 bases). Trimming pared 7 bases from V and 5 bases from J, leaving 17 bases between. The CDR3 is made up of 14 amino acids. As DNA, the CDR3 is TGTGCCAGCACTTCCAGGGGTTTTTGGGAGACCCAGTACTTC. As protein: CASTSRGFWETQYF.

The CDR3 protein is CASNTSVGARDIQYF. The DNA of the CDR3 is TGTGCCAGCAATACTAGCGTGGGGGCCAGAGACATTCAGTACTTC. This chain joins TRBV12-3 or TRBV12-4 and TRBJ2-4; D might be TRBD2 (7 bases). The ends were cut back, 7 bases at V and 8 bases at J, with 21 bases in the middle. This CDR3 has 15 residues.

This clonotype occurred a few times. A much larger clone differs by one base, so this may be a read error. This CDR3 fails to terminate in the conserved phenylalanine or tryptophan, so it likely reflects a read error. J is TRBJ2-7 and V is TRBV4-1; the D is unclear. The CDR3 is 13 residues long. Trimming left V 0 bases short and J 4 bases short, with 7 bases between. The germline CDR1 and CDR2 sequences are MGHRA and YSYEKL. The DNA for the CDR3 is TGCGCCAGCAGCCAAGATCGGTGGTACGAGCAGTACCTC. Its translation: CASSQDRWYEQYL.

Concerning this clonotype itself: With a much larger clone just one base away, this may be a read error. The J gene is TRBJ1-1, the V gene TRBV20-1; D is undetermined. Trimming stripped 7 bases from V and 5 bases from J, with 20 bases between. Germline assignment: CDR1 DFQATT and CDR2 SNEGSKA (reference sequence). This CDR3 comprises 14 residues. The CDR3 spells CSVSPPGVGTEAFF. The CDR3 nucleotides are TGCAGTGTTAGCCCCCCGGGTGTAGGGACTGAAGCTTTCTTT.

The chain is built from TRBV27 and TRBJ1-2, with unresolved D. Looked up from germline, CDR1 is MNHEY and CDR2 is SMNVEV (reference sequence). V was pared by 0 bases and J by 4 bases, with 6 bases between. CDR3 length equals 13 residues. The CDR3 spells CASSLSRSYGYTF. The DNA for the CDR3 is TGTGCCAGCAGTTTATCGAGGAGCTATGGCTACACCTTC.

Details on this clonotype: A much larger clone differs by one base, so this may be a read error. CDR3 nucleotide sequence: TGCAGCGTCGCAAAACTAGCGGTAGGTGATACGCAGTATTTT. Its translation is CSVAKLAVGDTQYF. The chain uses TRBV29-1 and TRBJ2-3, with 8 bases that match TRBD2. The CDR3 has 14 amino acids. Germline assignment: CDR1 SQVTM and CDR2 ANQGSEA. V trimming: 6 bases; J trimming: 6 bases; junction bases outside the gene matches: 11.

Comment on this clonotype: A junction end diverges from the germline sequence, so it may reflect a read error. The J gene is TRBJ2-1, the V gene TRBV20-1; 12 bases are shared with TRBD2. The CDR3 has 16 amino acids. Germline CDR1 reads DFQATT; CDR2 reads SNEGSKA (reference sequence). CDR3 coding DNA: TGTAGTGCTTTAGATACGCTGACTAGCGGGAGAGGAGAGCAGTCCTTC. Protein: CSALDTLTSGRGEQSF.

Turning to this clonotype: This clone may be a read error of a much larger clone one base away. V is TRBV11-2 and J is TRBJ2-2; D perhaps matches TRBD2 (6 bases). Germline lookup yields CDR1 SGHAT and CDR2 FQNNGV. CDR3 size: 13 residues. CDR3 protein: CASSYKRTGGLFF. The CDR3 region has the DNA TGTGCCAGCAGCTATAAGAGAACCGGGGGGCTGTTTTTT.

In the case of this clonotype: This may come from a read error, since a much larger clone is one base off. Here the CDR3 omits its conserved ending phenylalanine or tryptophan, so a read error is the likely source. The rearrangement joins TRBV29-1 to TRBJ2-1; TRBD2 matches 9 bases. The CDR3 totals 14 residues. CDR1 and CDR2 (germline): SQVTM, ANQGSEA. V was pared by 3 bases and J by 6 bases, with 6 bases of the junction left unmatched. The CDR3 sequence is CSVDGLAGSNEQFL. DNA for the CDR3: TGCAGCGTTGATGGGCTAGCGGGATCCAATGAGCAGTTCTTA.

Regarding this clonotype: Without the conserved terminal phenylalanine or tryptophan, this CDR3 likely stems from a read error. V and J are TRBV20-1 and TRBJ2-1; TRBD2 agrees at 13 bases. Germline assignment: CDR1 DFQATT and CDR2 SNEGSKA (reference sequence). There are 14 residues in the CDR3. The CDR3 nucleotides read TGCAATCCTACTAGCGGGAGGGCCTACAATGAGCAGTTCTTA. It specifies CNPTSGRAYNEQFL.

Worth noting for this clonotype: The conserved phenylalanine or tryptophan is not found at the CDR3 terminus, so this likely reflects a read error. This chain connects TRBV11-3 to TRBJ2-1; a possible D gene is TRBD2 (6 bases). The CDR3 is 13 residues long. The germline gives CDR1 SGHNT, CDR2 YENEEA. CDR3 nucleotides: TGTGCCAGCAGCTTAGGGGGGGTCAATGATCAGTTCATC. Translating gives CASSLGGVNDQFI.

On this clonotype itself: A much larger clonotype is one base distant, so this may be a read error. The genes are TRBV20-1 and TRBJ1-3; no clear D gene. The CDR3 is 14 residues long. Germline-derived CDR1 and CDR2 are DFQATT and SNEGSKA (reference sequence). This CDR3 is CSTRSSGSGNTIYF. The DNA for the CDR3 is TGCAGTACTAGATCCTCGGGCTCTGGAAACACCATATATTTT.

This clonotype has ten or more counts. The V and J genes are TRBV29-1 and TRBJ2-3, with D hard to call. The germline V gene has CDR1 SQVTM and CDR2 ANQGSEA. V was clipped by 1 base and J by 4 bases, with 6 bases between them. The CDR3 has 12 amino acids. The CDR3 here is CSVEVWADTQYF. In DNA, the CDR3 is TGCAGCGTTGAAGTTTGGGCAGATACGCAGTATTTT.

Details on this clonotype: A much more abundant neighbour one base away suggests this may be a read error. The gene calls are TRBV20-1 and TRBJ1-1, with unresolved D. This CDR3 spans 14 amino acids. Trimming took 3 bases from V and 2 from J, leaving 13 bases between them. Looked up from germline, CDR1 is DFQATT and CDR2 is SNEGSKA (reference sequence). This chain's CDR3 is CSASVGRTNTEAFF. The CDR3 DNA follows: TGCAGTGCTAGTGTCGGGCGCACTAACACTGAAGCTTTCTTT.

This clonotype was picked up many times. CDR3 amino acids: CALEWWGSRNEQFF. In DNA form, the CDR3 reads TGTGCCCTAGAGTGGTGGGGGAGTAGGAATGAGCAGTTCTTC. The V call is TRBV5-6, the J call TRBJ2-1, with D tentatively TRBD1 or TRBD2 (5 bases each). The V end lost 10 bases, the J end lost 7 bases, and 21 bases lay between the germline ends. The CDR3 is 14 residues long. CDR1 and CDR2 (germline): SGHDT, YYEEEE.